This T cell receptor beta chain was sequenced during a study of T-cell reconstitution after alpha-beta-depleted transplantation in children. The TCRbeta library incorporated unique molecular identifiers. One entry per CDR3 protein results from TCRdb running MiXCR on the PCR reads. Of more than 500,000 distinct CDR3 sequences detected, roughly an eighth appear once; the ten largest clones hold 11% to 15%. The table lists this clonotype with a few counts. The antigen is undetermined. Whole-study results and caveats: T-cell counts and diversity were attributed mostly to newly produced T cells one year after transplant. Surviving recipient T cells and thymic progenitors accounted for the high day-60 TCRbeta diversity observed in some patients. Reported findings indicate that, about two months after transplant, alpha-beta T cells came from several hundred expanded clones, which were derived from non-depleted graft cells.

This CDR3 is built from 14 residues. Trimming took off 8 bases at V and 11 bases at J, with 24 bases between the two ends. Germline CDR1 reads LGHDT; CDR2 reads YNNKEL (reference sequence). Sequencing used PBMCs, mostly from graft donor cells, obtained 180 days after TCRalphabeta/CD19-depleted stem cell transplant. The V and J genes are TRBV3-1 and TRBJ1-1; D remains unclear. This receptor was identified in a female patient aged 2-9 years who had a stem cell transplant for aplastic anemia, so the T cells may come from the graft donor. In DNA form, the CDR3 reads TGTGCCAGCGCCGGCGTTGGGGAGACGGGTAGGGCTTTCTTT. Translated: CASAGVGETGRAFF.